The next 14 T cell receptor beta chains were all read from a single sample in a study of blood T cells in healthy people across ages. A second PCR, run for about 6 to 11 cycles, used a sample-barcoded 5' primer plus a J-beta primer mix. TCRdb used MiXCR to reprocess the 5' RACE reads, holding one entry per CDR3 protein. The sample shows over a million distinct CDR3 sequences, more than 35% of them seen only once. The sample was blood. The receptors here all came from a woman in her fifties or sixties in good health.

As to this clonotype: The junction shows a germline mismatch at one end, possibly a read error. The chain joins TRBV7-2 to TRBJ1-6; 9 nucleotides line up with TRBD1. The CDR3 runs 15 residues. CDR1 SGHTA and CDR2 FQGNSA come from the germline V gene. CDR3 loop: CASSLDRGANSPLHF. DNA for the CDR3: TGCGCCAGCAGCCTGGACAGGGGAGCGAATTCACCCCTCCACTTT.

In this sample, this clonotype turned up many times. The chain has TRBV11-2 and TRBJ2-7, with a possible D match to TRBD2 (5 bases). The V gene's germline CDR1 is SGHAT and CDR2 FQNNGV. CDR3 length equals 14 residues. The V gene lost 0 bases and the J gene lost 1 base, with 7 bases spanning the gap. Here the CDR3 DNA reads TGTGCCAGCAGCTTAGACAGGAGGTCCTACGAGCAGTACTTC. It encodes CASSLDRRSYEQYF.

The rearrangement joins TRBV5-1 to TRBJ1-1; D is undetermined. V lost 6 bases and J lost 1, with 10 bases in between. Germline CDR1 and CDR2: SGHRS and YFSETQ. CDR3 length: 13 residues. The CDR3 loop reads CASKRPPNTEAFF. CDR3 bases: TGCGCCAGCAAGAGGCCTCCGAACACTGAAGCTTTCTTT. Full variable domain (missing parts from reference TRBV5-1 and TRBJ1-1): KAGVTQTPRYLIKTRGQQVTLSCSPISGHRSVSWYQQTPGQGLQFLFEYFSETQRNKGNFPGRFSGRQFSNSRSEMNVSTLELGDSALYLCASKRPPNTEAFFGQGTRLTVV.

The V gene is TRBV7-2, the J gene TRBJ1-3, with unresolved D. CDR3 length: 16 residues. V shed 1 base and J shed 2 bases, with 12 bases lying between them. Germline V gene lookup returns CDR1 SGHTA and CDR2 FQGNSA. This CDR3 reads CASSLDAGIAGNTIYF. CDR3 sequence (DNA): TGTGCCAGCAGCTTAGACGCGGGGATTGCTGGAAACACCATATATTTT. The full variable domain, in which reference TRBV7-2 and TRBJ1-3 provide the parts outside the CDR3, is GAGVSQSPSNKVTEKGKDVELRCDPISGHTALYWYRQSLGQGLEFLIYFQGNSAPDKSGLPSDRFSAERTGGSVSTLTIQRTQQEDSAVYLCASSLDAGIAGNTIYFGEGSWLTVV.

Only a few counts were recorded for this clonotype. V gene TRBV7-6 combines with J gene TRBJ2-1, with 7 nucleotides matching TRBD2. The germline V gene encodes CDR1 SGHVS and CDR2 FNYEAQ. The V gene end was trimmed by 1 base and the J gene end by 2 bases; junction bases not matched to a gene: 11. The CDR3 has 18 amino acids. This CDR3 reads CASSLVLLPGGTYNEQFF. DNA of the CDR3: TGTGCCAGCAGCTTAGTCCTCCTCCCGGGAGGAACCTACAATGAGCAGTTCTTC.

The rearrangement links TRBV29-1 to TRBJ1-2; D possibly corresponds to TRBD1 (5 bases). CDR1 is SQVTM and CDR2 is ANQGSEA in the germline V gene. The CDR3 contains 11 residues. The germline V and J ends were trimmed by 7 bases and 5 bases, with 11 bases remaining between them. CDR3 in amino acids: CSAGGAYGYTF. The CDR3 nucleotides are TGCAGCGCGGGGGGAGCTTATGGCTACACCTTC.

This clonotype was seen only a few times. DNA of the CDR3: TGCAGCGTTGTGGTTACCCAGAAGACCCAGTACTTC. Translating it yields CSVVVTQKTQYF. The chain recombines TRBV29-1 with TRBJ2-5; no firm D call. The ends were cut back, 4 bases at V and 6 bases at J, with 12 bases in the middle. The CDR3 covers 12 residues. Germline lookup yields CDR1 SQVTM and CDR2 ANQGSEA. Together with reference TRBV29-1 and TRBJ2-5, the CDR3 gives the full variable domain: SAVISQKPSRDICQRGTSLTIQCQVDSQVTMMFWYRQQPGQSLTLIATANQGSEATYESGFVIDKFPISRPNLTFSTLTVSNMSPEDSSIYLCSVVVTQKTQYFGPGTRLLVL.

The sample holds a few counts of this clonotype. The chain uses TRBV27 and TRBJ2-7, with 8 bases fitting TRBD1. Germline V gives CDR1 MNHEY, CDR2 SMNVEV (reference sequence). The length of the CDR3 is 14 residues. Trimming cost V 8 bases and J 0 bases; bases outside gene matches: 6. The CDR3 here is CASGPGTGSYEQYF. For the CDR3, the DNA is TGTGCCAGCGGTCCCGGGACAGGCTCCTACGAGCAGTACTTC.

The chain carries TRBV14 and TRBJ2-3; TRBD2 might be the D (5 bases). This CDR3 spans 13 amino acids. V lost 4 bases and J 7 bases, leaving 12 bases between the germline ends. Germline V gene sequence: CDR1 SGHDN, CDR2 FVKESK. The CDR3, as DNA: TGTGCCAGCAGCCCCGGGCTAGCAAATACGCAGTATTTT. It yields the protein CASSPGLANTQYF. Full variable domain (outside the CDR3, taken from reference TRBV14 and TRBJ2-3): EAGVTQFPSHSVIEKGQTVTLRCDPISGHDNLYWYRRVMGKEIKFLLHFVKESKQDESGMPNNRFLAERTGGTYSTLKVQPAELEDSGVYFCASSPGLANTQYFGPGTRLTVL.

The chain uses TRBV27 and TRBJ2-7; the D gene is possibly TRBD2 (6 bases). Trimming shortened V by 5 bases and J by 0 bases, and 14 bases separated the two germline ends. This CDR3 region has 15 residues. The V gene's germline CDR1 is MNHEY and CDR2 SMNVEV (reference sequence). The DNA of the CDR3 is TGTGCCAGCAGTCCGGTGGGTAGCGGCTCCTACGAGCAGTACTTC. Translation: CASSPVGSGSYEQYF.

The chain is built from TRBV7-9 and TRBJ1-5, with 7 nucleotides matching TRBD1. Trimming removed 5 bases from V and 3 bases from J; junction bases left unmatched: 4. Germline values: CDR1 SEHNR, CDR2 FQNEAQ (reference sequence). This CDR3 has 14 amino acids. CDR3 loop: CASSATGYNQPQHF. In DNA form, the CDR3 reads TGTGCCAGCAGCGCGACAGGGTACAATCAGCCCCAGCATTTT.

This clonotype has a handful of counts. The CDR3 DNA follows: TGTGCCAGCATGTCTTGGCAAGCGGGAGGCCCGTACAATGAGCAGTTCTTC. Its protein is CASMSWQAGGPYNEQFF. This chain joins TRBV27 and TRBJ2-1; 9 bases match TRBD2. The CDR3 contains 17 residues. Unmatched junction bases numbered 14, after V lost 7 bases and J lost 4 bases. Germline lookup yields CDR1 MNHEY and CDR2 SMNVEV (reference sequence).

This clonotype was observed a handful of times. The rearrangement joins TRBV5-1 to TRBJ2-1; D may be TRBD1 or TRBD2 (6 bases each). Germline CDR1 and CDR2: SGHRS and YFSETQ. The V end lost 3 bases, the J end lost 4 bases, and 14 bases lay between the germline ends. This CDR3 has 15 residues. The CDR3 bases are TGCGCCAGCAGCTACCCAGGGGAGGAGTACAATGAGCAGTTCTTC. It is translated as CASSYPGEEYNEQFF.

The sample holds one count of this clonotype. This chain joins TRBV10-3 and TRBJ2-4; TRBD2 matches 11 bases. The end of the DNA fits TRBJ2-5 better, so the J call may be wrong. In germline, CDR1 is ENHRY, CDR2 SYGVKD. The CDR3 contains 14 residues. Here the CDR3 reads CAARLAGNQETQYF. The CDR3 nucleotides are TGTGCCGCACGACTAGCGGGGAACCAAGAGACCCAGTACTTC.